These 4 T cell receptor beta chains share one sample of origin, sequenced in a study of blood T cell repertoires in COVID-19. Using immunoSEQ multiplex PCR, the repertoire was profiled, and TCRdb retains in-frame clones only, with some absent. The table has about 23,000 clones, around 90% seen once. Material: peripheral blood. The receptors were gathered from a human donor in a cohort sampled during active COVID-19.

The V gene is TRBV6-5, the J gene TRBJ2-7; 10 bases agree with TRBD1. The CDR3 is made up of 13 amino acids. V gave up 8 bases and J gave up 5 bases; unmatched junction bases: 6. Germline values: CDR1 MNHEY, CDR2 SVGAGI. In nucleotides, the CDR3 is TGTGCCAGCGGGGACAGGGGAACCCACGAGCAGTACTTC. Translation: CASGDRGTHEQYF.

This sequence joins TRBV3-1 (or the pseudogene TRBV3-2) and TRBJ2-2; 7 bases line up with TRBD1. The CDR3 is 16 amino acids. The V gene end was trimmed by 3 bases and the J gene end by 2 bases; junction bases not matched to a gene: 6. The germline V gene encodes CDR1 LGHDT and CDR2 YNNKEL (reference sequence). The CDR3 DNA sequence: TGTGCCAGCAGCCAGACCGGGACAGATAACACCGGGGAGCTGTTTTTT. It encodes CASSQTGTDNTGELFF.

This clone was picked up a small number of times. The rearrangement links TRBV6-5 to TRBJ1-1; D is undetermined. The CDR3 covers 14 residues. V was pared by 7 bases and J by 0 bases, with 12 bases between. Germline CDR1 is MNHEY and CDR2 is SVGAGI. The CDR3 loop is CASKSGEMNTEAFF. In DNA form, the CDR3 reads TGTGCCAGCAAAAGCGGAGAGATGAACACTGAAGCTTTCTTT.

V usage is TRBV15 and J usage is TRBJ2-5; TRBD2 aligns across 11 bases. Germline V gives CDR1 LNHNV, CDR2 YYDKDF (reference sequence). V trimming: 3 bases; J trimming: 4 bases; junction bases outside the gene matches: 4. The CDR3 contains 15 residues. The DNA of the CDR3 is TGTGCCACCAGCAGTAGTGGGACTAGCGGAGAGACCCAGTACTTC. It specifies CATSSSGTSGETQYF.